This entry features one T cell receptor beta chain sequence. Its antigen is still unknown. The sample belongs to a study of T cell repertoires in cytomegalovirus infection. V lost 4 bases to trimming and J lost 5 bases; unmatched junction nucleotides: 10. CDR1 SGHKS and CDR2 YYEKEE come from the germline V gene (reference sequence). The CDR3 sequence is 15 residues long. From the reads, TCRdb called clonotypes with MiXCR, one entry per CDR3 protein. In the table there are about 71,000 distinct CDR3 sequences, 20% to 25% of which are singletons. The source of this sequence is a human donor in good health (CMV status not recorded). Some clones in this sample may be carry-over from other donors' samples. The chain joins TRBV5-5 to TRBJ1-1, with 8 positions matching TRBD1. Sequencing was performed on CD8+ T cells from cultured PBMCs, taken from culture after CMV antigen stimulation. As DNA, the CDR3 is TGTGCCAGCAGCCAAGACGACAGGGGTAGAACTGAAGCTTTCTTT. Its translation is CASSQDDRGRTEAFF.